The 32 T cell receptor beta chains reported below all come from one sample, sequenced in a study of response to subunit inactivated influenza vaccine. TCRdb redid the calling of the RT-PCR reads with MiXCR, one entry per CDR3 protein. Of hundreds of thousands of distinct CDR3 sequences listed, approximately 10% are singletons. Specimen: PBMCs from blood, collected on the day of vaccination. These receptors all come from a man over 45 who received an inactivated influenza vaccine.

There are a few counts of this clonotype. Written as DNA, the CDR3 is TGTGCCAGCAGTTACTACAGGCTGGACTACCCTCCCTCCTACGAGCAGTACTTC. Amino acids: CASSYYRLDYPPSYEQYF. The gene calls are TRBV6-2 or TRBV6-3 and TRBJ2-7; TRBD2 might be the D (6 bases). Between the trimmed V and J ends, which lost 1 base and 0 bases, there was a span of 19 bases. This CDR3 is 18 amino acids long. Germline values: CDR1 MNHEY, CDR2 SVGEGT.

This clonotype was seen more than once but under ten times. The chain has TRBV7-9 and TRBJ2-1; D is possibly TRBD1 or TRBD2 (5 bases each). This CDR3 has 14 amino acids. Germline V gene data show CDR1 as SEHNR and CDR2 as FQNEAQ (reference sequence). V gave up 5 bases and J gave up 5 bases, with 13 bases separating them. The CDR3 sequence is CASSPPRGDNEQFF. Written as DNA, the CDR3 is TGTGCCAGCAGCCCCCCCCGAGGGGACAATGAGCAGTTCTTC.

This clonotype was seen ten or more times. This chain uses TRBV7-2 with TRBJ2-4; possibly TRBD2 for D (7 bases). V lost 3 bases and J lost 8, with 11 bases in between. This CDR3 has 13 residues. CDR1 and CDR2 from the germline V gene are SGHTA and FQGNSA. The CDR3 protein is CASSFLGGDIQYF. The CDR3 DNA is TGTGCCAGCAGCTTCCTAGGGGGGGACATTCAGTACTTC. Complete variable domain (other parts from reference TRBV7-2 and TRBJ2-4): GAGVSQSPSNKVTEKGKDVELRCDPISGHTALYWYRQSLGQGLEFLIYFQGNSAPDKSGLPSDRFSAERTGGSVSTLTIQRTQQEDSAVYLCASSFLGGDIQYFGAGTRLSVL.

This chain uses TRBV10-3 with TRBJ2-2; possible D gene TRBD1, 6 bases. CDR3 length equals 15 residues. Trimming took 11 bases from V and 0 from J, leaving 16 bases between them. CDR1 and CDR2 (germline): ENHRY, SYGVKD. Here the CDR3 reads CAALPGTSNTGELFF. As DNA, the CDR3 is TGTGCCGCATTGCCTGGGACATCGAACACCGGGGAGCTGTTTTTT.

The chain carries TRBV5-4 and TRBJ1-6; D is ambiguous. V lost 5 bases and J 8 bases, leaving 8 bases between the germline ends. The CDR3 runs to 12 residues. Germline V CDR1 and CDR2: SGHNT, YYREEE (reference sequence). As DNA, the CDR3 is TGTGCCAGCAGTAACGATGATTCACCCCTCCACTTT. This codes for CASSNDDSPLHF.

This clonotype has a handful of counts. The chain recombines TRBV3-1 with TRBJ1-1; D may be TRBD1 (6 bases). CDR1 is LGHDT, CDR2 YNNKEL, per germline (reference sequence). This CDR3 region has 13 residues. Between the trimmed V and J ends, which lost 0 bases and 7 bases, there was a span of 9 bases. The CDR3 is CASSQDPDSEAFF. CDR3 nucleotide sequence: TGTGCCAGCAGCCAAGATCCGGACAGTGAAGCTTTCTTT. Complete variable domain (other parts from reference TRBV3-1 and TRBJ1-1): DTAVSQTPKYLVTQMGNDKSIKCEQNLGHDTMYWYKQDSKKFLKIMFSYNNKELIINETVPNRFSPKSPDKAHLNLHINSLELGDSAVYFCASSQDPDSEAFFGQGTRLTVV.

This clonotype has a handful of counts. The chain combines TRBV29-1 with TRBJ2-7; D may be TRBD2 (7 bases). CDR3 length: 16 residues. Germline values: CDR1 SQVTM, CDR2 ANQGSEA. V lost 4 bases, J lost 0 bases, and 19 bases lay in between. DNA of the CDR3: TGCAGCGTTGGGGGGGGCCCGGGACGGCTCTCCTACGAGCAGTACTTC. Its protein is CSVGGGPGRLSYEQYF.

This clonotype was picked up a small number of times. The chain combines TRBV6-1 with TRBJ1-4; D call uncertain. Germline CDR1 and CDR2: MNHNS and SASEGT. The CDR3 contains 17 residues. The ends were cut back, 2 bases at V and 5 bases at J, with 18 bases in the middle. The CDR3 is CASSETATLIGNEKLFF. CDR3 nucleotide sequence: TGTGCCAGCAGTGAAACGGCCACTCTTATAGGGAATGAAAAACTGTTTTTT.

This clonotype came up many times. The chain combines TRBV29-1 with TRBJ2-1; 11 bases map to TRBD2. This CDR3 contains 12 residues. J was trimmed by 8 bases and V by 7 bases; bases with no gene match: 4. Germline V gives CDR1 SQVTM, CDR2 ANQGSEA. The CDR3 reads CSAPGLADEQFF. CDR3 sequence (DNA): TGCAGCGCCCCGGGACTAGCGGATGAGCAGTTCTTC.

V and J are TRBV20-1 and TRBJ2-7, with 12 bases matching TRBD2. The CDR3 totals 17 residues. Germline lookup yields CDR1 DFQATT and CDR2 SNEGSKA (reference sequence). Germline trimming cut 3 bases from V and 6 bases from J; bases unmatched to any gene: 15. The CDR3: CSASGLAGGRRFGEQYF. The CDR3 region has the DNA TGCAGTGCTAGTGGTCTAGCGGGGGGGCGTAGGTTCGGCGAGCAGTACTTC.

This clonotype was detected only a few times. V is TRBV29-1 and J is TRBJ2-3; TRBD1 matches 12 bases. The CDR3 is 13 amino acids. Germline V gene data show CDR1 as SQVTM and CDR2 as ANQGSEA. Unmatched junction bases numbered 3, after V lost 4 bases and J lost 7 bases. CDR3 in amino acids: CSVGGQGAHTQYF. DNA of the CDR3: TGCAGCGTTGGGGGACAGGGGGCGCATACGCAGTATTTT.

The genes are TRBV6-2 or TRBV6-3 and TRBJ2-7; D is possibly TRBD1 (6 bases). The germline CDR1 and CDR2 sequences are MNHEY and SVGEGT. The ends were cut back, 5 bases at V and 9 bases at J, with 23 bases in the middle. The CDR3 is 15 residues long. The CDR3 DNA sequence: TGTGCCAGCAGTCCCCGGACAGTCGGTCGAATGAGGCAGTACTTC. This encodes CASSPRTVGRMRQYF.

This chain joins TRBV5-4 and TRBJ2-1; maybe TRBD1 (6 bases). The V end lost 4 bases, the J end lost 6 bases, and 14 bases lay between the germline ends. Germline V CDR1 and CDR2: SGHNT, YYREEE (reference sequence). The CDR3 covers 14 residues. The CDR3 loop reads CASSIQGRGNEQFF. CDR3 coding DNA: TGTGCCAGCAGCATACAGGGTCGGGGCAATGAGCAGTTCTTC.

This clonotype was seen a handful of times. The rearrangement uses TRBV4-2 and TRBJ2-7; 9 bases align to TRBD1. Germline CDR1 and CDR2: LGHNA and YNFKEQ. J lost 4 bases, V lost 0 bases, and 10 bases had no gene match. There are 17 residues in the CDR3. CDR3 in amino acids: CASSQEGHGTGFYEQYF. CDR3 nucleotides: TGTGCCAGCAGCCAAGAGGGCCACGGGACAGGGTTTTACGAGCAGTACTTC.

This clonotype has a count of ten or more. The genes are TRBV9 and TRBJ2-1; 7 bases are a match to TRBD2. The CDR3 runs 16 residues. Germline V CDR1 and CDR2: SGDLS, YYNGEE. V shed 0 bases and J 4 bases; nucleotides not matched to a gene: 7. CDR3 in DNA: TGTGCCAGCAGCGTAGTGGGCGAGCGGGGATACAATGAGCAGTTCTTC. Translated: CASSVVGERGYNEQFF.

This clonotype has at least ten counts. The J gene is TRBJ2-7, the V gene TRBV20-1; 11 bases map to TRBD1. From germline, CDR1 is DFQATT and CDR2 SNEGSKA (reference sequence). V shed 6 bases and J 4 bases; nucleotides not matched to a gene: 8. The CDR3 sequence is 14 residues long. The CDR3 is CSATWTGGRYEQYF. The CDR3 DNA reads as TGCAGTGCCACATGGACAGGGGGCAGGTACGAGCAGTACTTC.

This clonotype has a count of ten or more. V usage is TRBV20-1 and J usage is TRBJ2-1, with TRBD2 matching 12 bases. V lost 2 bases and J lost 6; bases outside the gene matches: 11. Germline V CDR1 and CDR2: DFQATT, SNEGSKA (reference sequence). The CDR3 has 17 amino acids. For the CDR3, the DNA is TGCAGTGCTAGAATTAGGACGGGACTAGCGGGCCTCAATGAGCAGTTCTTC. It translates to CSARIRTGLAGLNEQFF.

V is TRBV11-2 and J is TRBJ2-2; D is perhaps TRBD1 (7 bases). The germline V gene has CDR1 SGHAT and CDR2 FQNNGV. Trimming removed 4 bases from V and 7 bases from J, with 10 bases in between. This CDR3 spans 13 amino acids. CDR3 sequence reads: CASSSQGGGELFF. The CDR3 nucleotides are TGTGCCAGCAGCTCGCAGGGGGGCGGGGAGCTGTTTTTT.

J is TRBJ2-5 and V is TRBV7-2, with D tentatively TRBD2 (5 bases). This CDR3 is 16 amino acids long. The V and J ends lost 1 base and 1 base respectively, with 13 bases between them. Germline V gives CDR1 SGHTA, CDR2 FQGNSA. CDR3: CASSLGARGIQETQYF. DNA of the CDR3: TGTGCCAGCAGCTTAGGCGCCAGAGGGATCCAAGAGACCCAGTACTTC.

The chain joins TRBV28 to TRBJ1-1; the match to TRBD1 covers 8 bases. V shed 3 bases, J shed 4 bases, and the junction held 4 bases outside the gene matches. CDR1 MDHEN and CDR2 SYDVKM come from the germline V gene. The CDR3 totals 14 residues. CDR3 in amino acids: CASSFYRGATEAFF. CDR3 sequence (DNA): TGTGCCAGCAGTTTCTACAGGGGGGCCACTGAAGCTTTCTTT.

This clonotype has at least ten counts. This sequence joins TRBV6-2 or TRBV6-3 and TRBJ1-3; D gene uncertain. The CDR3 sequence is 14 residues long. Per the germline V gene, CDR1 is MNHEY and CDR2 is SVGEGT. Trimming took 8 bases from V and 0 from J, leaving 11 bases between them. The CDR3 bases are TGTGCCAGCGGGTCGCAGTTCTCTGGAAACACCATATATTTT. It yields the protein CASGSQFSGNTIYF.

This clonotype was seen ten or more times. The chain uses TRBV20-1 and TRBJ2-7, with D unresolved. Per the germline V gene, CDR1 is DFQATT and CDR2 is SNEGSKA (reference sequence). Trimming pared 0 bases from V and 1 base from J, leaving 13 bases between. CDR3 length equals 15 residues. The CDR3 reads CSARDYRKGSYEQYF. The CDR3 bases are TGCAGTGCTAGAGATTACAGAAAAGGGTCCTACGAGCAGTACTTC.

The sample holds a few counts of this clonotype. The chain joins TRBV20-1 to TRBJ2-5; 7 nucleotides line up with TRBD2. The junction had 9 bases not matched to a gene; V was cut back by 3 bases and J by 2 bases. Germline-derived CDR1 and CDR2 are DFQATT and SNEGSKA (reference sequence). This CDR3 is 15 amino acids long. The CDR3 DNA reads TGCAGTGCTAGGATAAGCGGGAACAAGCAAGAGACCCAGTACTTC. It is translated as CSARISGNKQETQYF.

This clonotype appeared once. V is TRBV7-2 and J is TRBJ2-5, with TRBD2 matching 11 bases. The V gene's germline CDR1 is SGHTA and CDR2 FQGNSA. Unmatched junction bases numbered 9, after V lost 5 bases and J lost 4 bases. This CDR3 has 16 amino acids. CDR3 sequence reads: CASSPTSGGALETQYF. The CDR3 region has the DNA TGTGCCAGCAGCCCTACTAGCGGGGGAGCTTTAGAGACCCAGTACTTC.

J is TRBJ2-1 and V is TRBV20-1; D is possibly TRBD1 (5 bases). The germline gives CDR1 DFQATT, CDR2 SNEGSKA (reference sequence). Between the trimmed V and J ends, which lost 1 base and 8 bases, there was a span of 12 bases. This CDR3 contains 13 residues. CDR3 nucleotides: TGCAGTGCTAGAGTCCCGACAGTCCATGAGCAGTTCTTC. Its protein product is CSARVPTVHEQFF.

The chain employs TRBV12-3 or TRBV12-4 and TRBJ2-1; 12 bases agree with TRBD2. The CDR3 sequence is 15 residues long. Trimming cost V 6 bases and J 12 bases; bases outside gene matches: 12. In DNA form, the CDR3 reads TGTGCCAGCAGGGGGACCTCCGGGACTAGCGGGCCGCAGTTCTTC. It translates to CASRGTSGTSGPQFF.

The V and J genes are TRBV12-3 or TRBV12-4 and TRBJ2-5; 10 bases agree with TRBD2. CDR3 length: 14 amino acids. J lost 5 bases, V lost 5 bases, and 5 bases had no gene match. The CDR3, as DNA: TGTGCCAGCAGTCCGGGACTAGCGACGGAGACCCAGTACTTC. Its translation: CASSPGLATETQYF.

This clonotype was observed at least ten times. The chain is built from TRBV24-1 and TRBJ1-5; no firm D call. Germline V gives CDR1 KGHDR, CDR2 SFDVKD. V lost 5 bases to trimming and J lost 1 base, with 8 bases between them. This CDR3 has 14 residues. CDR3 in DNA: TGTGCCACCAGTGGGCACAGCAGCAATCAGCCCCAGCATTTT. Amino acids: CATSGHSSNQPQHF.

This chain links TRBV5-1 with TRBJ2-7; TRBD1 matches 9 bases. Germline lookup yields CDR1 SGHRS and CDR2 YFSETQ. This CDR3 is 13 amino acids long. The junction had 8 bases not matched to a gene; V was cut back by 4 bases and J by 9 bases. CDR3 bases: TGCGCCAGCAGCCCGGAGGGACAGGGCGTGCAGTACTTC. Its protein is CASSPEGQGVQYF. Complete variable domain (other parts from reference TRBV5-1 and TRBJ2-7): KAGVTQTPRYLIKTRGQQVTLSCSPISGHRSVSWYQQTPGQGLQFLFEYFSETQRNKGNFPGRFSGRQFSNSRSEMNVSTLELGDSALYLCASSPEGQGVQYFGPGTRLTVT.

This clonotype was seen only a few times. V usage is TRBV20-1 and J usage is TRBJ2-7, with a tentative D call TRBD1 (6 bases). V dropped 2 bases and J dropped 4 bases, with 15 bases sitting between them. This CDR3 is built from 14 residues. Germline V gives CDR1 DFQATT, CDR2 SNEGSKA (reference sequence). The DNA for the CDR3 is TGCAGTGCTAGACGGCCAGGGGCCACATACGAGCAGTACTTC. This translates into CSARRPGATYEQYF.

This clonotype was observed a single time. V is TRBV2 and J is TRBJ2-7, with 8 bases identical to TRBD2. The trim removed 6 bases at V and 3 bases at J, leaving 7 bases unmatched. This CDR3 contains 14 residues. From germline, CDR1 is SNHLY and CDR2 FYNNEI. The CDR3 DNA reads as TGTGCCAGCAGAGTAGCGGGGTTGAGCTACGAGCAGTACTTC. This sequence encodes CASRVAGLSYEQYF.

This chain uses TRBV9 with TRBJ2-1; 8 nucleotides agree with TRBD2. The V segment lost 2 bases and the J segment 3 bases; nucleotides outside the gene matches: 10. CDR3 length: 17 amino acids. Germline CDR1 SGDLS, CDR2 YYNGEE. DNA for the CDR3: TGTGCCAGCAGCGTTGGGCAGACTAGCGTCGTCTACAATGAGCAGTTCTTC. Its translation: CASSVGQTSVVYNEQFF.